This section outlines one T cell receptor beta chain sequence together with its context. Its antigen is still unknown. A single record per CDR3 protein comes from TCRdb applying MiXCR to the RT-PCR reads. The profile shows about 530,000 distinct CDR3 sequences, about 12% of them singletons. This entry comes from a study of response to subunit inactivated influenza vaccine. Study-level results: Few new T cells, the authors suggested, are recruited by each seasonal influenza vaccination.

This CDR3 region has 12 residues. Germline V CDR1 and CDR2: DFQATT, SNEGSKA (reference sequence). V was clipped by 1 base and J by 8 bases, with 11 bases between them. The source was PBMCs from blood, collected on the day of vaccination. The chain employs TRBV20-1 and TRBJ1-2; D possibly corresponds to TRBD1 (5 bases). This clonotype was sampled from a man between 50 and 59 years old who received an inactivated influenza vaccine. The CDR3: CSARVGVRGYTF. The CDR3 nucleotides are TGCAGTGCTAGAGTAGGGGTCAGGGGCTACACCTTC.